This T cell receptor (beta chain) was sequenced in a study of T cell responses to AZD1222 COVID-19 vaccine. The repertoire was sequenced with immunoSEQ multiplex PCR; TCRdb's copy has only in-frame clones and lacks some. The sample has about 150,000 clones; about 87% are singletons. Overall study findings and caveats: Donors skewed white British and female; clonal diversity was possibly underestimated. After the peak T cell response, and only then, were repertoires sampled.

Concerning this clone itself: Its antigen is still unknown.

The CDR3 totals 13 residues. Trimming pared 4 bases from V and 11 bases from J, leaving 17 bases between. Germline loops: CDR1 KGHSH, CDR2 LQKENI. The TCR was taken from an adult in good health. The sample here was peripheral blood, taken on day 0 of MenACWY control vaccination. The V gene is TRBV18, the J gene TRBJ1-1, with D perhaps TRBD1 (5 bases). The DNA for the CDR3 is TGTGCCAGCTCACAGGAGTACGGGGGGGGTGCTTTCTTT. It specifies CASSQEYGGGAFF.